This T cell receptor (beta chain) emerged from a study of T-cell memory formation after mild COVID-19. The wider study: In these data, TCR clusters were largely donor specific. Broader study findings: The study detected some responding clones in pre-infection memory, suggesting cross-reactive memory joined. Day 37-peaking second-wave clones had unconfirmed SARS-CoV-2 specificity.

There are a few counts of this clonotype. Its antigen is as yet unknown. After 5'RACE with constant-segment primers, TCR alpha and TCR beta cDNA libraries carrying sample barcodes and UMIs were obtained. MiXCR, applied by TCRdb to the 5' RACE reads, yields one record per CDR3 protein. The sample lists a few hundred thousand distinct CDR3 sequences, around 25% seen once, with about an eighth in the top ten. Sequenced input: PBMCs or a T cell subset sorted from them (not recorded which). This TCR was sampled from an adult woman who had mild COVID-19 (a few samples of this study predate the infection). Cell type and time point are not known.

The CDR3 protein is CSASTGVSNQPQHF. The CDR3, as DNA: TGCAGCGCTTCGACAGGGGTTAGCAATCAGCCCCAGCATTTT. The chain is built from TRBV29-1 and TRBJ1-5; 8 bases are shared with TRBD1. This CDR3 comprises 14 residues. V was pared by 7 bases and J by 0 bases, with 5 bases of the junction left unmatched. Germline CDR1 and CDR2: SQVTM and ANQGSEA.